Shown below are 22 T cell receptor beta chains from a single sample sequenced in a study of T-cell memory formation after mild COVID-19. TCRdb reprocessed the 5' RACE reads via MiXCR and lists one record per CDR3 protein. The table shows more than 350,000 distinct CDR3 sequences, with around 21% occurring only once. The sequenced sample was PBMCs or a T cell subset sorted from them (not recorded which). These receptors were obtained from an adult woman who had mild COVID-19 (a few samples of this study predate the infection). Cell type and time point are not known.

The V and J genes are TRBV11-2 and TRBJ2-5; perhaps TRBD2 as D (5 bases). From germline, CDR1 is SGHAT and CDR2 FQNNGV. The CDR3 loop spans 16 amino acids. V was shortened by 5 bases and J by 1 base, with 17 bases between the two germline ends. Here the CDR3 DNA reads TGTGCCAGCAGCCCGGGGTCGGATCAATCCCAAGAGACCCAGTACTTC. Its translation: CASSPGSDQSQETQYF. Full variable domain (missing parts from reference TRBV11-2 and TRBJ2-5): EAGVAQSPRYKIIEKRQSVAFWCNPISGHATLYWYQQILGQGPKLLIQFQNNGVVDDSQLPKDRFSAERLKGVDSTLKIQPAKLEDSAVYLCASSPGSDQSQETQYFGPGTRLLVL.

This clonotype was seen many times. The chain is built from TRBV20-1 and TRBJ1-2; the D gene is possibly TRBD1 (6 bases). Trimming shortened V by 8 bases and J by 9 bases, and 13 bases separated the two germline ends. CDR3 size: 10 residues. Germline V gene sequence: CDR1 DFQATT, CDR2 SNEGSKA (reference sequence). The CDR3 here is CSPRGDSYTF. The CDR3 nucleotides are TGCAGTCCCCGGGGGGACAGCTACACCTTC.

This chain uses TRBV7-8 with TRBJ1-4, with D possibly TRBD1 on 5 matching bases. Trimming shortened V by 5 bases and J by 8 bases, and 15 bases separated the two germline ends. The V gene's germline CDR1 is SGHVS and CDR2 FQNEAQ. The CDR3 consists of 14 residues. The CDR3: CASSAGPAGEKLFF. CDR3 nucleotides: TGTGCCAGCAGCGCGGGACCCGCGGGCGAAAAACTGTTTTTT.

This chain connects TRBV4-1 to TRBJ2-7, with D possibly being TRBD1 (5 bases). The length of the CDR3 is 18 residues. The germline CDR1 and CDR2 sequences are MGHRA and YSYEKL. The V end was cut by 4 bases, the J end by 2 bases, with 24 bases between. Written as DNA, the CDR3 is TGCGCCAGCAGCCGGATTCTGGGGCTAAAGTCAGGGACCTACGAGCAGTACTTC. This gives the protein CASSRILGLKSGTYEQYF.

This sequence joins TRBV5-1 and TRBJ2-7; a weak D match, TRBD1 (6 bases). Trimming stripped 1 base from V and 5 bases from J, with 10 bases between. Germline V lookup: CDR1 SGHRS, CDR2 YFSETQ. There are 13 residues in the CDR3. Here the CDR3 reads CASSLTGNDEQYF. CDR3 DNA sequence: TGCGCCAGCAGCTTGACAGGGAACGACGAGCAGTACTTC.

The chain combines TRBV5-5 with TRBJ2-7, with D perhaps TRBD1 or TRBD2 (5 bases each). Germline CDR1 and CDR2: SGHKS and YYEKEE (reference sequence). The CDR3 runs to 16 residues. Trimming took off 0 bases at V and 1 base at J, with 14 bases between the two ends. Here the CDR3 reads CASSLGWGFPSYEQYF. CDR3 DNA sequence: TGTGCCAGCAGCTTGGGCTGGGGGTTTCCGTCCTACGAGCAGTACTTC.

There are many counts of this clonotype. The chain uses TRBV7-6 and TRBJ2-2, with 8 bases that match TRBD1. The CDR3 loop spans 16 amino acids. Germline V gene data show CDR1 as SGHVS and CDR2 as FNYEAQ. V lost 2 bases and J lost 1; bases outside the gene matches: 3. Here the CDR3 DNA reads TGTGCCAGCAGCTTACTAGGGACAGGGAACACCGGGGAGCTGTTTTTT. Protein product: CASSLLGTGNTGELFF.

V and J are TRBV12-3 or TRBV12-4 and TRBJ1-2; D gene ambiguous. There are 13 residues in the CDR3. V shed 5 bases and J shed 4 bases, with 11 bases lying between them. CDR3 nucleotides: TGTGCCAGCAGTGTGGTCCCCGGCTATGGCTACACCTTC. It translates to CASSVVPGYGYTF.

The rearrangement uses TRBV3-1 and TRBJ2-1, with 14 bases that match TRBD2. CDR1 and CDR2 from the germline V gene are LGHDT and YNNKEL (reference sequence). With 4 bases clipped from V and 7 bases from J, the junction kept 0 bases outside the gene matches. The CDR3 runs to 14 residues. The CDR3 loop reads CASSRTSGRNEQFF. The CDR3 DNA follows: TGTGCCAGCAGCCGGACTAGCGGGAGGAATGAGCAGTTCTTC.

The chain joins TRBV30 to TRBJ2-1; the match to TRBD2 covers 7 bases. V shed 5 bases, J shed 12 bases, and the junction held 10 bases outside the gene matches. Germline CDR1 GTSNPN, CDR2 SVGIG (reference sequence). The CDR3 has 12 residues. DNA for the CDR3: TGTGCCTGGGCCGGGACTAAGGTCGCGCAGTTCTTC. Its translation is CAWAGTKVAQFF.

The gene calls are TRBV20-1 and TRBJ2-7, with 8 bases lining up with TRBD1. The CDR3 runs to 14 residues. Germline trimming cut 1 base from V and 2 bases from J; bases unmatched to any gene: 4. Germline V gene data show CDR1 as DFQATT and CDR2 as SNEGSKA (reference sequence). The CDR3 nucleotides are TGCAGTGCTAGAGTAGGGACAGGACCCTACGAGCAGTACTTC. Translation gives CSARVGTGPYEQYF.

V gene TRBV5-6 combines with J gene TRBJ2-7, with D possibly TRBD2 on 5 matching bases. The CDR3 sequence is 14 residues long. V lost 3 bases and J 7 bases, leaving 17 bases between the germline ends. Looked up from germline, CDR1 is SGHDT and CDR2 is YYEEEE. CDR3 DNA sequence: TGTGCCAGCAGCTCGTCATCGGAGCGGAGGGAGCAGTACTTC. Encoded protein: CASSSSSERREQYF.

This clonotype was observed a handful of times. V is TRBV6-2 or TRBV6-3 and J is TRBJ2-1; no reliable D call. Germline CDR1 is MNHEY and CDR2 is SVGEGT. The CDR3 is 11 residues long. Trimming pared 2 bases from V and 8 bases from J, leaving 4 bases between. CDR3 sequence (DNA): TGTGCCAGCAGTTACCCTCATGAGCAGTTCTTC. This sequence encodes CASSYPHEQFF.

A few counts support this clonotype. DNA of the CDR3: TGTGCCAGCAGCTTGGGTTACGGGACCCACGGGAGATATGGCTACACCTTC. Its protein is CASSLGYGTHGRYGYTF. The genes are TRBV5-5 and TRBJ1-2; tentative D call: TRBD1 (5 bases). The CDR3 covers 17 residues. V lost 0 bases, J lost 5 bases, and 20 bases lay in between. Per germline, CDR1 SGHKS and CDR2 YYEKEE (reference sequence).

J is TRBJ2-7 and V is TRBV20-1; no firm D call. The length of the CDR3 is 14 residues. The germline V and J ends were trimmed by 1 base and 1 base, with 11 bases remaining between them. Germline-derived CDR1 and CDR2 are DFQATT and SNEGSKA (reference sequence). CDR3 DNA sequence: TGCAGTGCTAGAGTCACGCGGAGTTCCTACGAGCAGTACTTC. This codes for CSARVTRSSYEQYF.

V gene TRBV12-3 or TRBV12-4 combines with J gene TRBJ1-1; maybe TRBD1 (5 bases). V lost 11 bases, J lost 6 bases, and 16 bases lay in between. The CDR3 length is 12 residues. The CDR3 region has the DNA TGTGCCTCCGGGGGGAATGGACCTGAAGCTTTCTTT. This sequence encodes CASGGNGPEAFF.

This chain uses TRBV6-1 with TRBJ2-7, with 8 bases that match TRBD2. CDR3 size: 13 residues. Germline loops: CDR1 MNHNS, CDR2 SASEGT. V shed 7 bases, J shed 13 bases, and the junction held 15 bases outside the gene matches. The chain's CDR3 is CASTLVAGTLGYF. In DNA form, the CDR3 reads TGTGCCAGCACCCTTGTAGCGGGGACTCTTGGCTACTTC.

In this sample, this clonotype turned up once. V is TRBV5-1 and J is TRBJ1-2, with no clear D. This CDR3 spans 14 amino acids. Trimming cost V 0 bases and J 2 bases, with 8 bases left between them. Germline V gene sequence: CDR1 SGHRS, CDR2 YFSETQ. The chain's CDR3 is CASSLGESNYGYTF. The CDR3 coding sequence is TGCGCCAGCAGCTTGGGGGAAAGCAACTATGGCTACACCTTC.

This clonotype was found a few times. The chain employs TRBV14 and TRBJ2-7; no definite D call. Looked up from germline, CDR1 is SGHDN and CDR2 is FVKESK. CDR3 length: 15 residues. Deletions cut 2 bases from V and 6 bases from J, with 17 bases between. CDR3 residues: CASSQWRLPPGEQYF. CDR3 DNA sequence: TGTGCCAGCAGCCAATGGCGGCTCCCACCAGGCGAGCAGTACTTC.

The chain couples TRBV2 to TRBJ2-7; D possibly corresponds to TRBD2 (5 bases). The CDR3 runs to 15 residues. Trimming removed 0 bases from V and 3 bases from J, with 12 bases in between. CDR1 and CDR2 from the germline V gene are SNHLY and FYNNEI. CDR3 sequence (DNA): TGTGCCAGCAGTGAAGCACGGGGATCCTTCTACGAGCAGTACTTC. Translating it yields CASSEARGSFYEQYF.

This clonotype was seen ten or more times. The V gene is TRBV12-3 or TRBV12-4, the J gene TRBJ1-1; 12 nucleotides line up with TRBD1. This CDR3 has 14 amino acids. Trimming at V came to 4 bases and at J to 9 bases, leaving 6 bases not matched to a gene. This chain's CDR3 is CASSYGTGGKKAFF. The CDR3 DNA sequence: TGTGCCAGCAGTTACGGGACAGGGGGCAAGAAAGCTTTCTTT.

CDR3 residues: CASSREGQPQHF. The CDR3 nucleotides read TGTGCCAGTAGTAGAGAGGGGCAGCCCCAGCATTTT. The chain carries TRBV19 and TRBJ1-5; TRBD1 is a possible D gene (5 bases). The CDR3 spans 12 residues. The germline V gene has CDR1 LNHDA and CDR2 SQIVND (reference sequence). V was cut by 4 bases and J by 7 bases, with 8 bases left in between. Looking up the rest from reference TRBV19 and TRBJ1-5 gives the full variable domain: DGGITQSPKYLFRKEGQNVTLSCEQNLNHDAMYWYRQDPGQGLRLIYYSQIVNDFQKGDIAEGYSVSREKKESFPLTVTSAQKNPTAFYLCASSREGQPQHFGDGTRLSIL.